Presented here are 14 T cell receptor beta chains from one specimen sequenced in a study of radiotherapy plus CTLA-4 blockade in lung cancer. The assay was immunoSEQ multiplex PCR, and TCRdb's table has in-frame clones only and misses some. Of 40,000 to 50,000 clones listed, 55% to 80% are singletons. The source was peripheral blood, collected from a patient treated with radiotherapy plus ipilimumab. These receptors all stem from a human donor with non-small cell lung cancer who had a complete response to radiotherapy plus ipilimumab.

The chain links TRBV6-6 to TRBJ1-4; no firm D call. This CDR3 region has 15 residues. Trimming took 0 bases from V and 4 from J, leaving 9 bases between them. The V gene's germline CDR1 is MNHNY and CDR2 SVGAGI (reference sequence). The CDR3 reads CASSYSGGVNEKLFF. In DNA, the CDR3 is TGTGCCAGCAGTTACTCGGGCGGGGTTAATGAAAAACTGTTTTTT.

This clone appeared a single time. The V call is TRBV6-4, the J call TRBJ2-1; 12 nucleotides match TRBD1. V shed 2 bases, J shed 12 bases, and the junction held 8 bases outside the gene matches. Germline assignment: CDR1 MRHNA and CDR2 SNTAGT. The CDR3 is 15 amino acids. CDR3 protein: CASSDGTGGANRQFF. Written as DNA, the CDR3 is TGTGCCAGCAGTGACGGGACAGGGGGCGCGAATAGGCAGTTCTTC.

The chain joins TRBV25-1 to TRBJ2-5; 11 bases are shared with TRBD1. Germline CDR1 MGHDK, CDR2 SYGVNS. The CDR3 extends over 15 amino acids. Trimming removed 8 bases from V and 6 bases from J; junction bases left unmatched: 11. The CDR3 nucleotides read TGTGCCAGCTCCACCGGGGGACAGGGGGACAAGACCCAGTACTTC. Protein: CASSTGGQGDKTQYF.

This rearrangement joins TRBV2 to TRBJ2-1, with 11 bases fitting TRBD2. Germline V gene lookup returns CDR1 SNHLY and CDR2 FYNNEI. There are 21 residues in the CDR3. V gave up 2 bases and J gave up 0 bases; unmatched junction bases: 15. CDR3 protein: CASSEFSRSGGARFSYNEQFF. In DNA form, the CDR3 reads TGTGCCAGCAGTGAATTTAGTCGTAGCGGGGGGGCCCGATTCTCCTACAATGAGCAGTTCTTC.

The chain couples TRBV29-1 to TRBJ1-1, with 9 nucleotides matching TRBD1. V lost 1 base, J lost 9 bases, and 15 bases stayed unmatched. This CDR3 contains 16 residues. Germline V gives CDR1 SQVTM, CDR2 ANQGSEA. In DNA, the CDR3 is TGCAGCGTTGAAGCCCCTCTGGGGGGACAGGGACATCAAGCTTTCTTT. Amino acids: CSVEAPLGGQGHQAFF.

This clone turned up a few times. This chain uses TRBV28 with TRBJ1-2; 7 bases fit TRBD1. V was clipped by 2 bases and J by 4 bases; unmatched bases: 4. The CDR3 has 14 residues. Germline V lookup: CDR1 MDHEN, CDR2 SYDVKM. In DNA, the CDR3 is TGTGCCAGCAGTTTAGCGGGGACAGCCTATGGCTACACCTTC. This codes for CASSLAGTAYGYTF.

CDR3 DNA: TGTGCCAGCAGTTTATTAGGCGGGGCAGATACGCAGTATTTT. It yields the protein CASSLLGGADTQYF. The J gene is TRBJ2-3, the V gene TRBV27, with a tentative D call TRBD2 (6 bases). Germline values: CDR1 MNHEY, CDR2 SMNVEV (reference sequence). V dropped 1 base and J dropped 4 bases, with 9 bases sitting between them. The length of the CDR3 is 14 residues.

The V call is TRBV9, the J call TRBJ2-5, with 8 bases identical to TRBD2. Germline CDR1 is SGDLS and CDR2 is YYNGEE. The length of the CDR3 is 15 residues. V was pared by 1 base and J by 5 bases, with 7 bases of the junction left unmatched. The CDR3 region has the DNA TGTGCCAGCAGCGTATCCCCAGCGGGGGAGGAGACCCAGTACTTC. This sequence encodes CASSVSPAGEETQYF.

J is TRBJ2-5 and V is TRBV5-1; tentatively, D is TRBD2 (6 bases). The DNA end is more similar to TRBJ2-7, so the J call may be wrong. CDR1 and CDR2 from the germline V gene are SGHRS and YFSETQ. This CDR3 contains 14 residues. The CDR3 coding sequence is TGCGCCAGCAGCTCCGGGACTGATTCCTACGAGCAGTACTTC. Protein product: CASSSGTDSYEQYF.

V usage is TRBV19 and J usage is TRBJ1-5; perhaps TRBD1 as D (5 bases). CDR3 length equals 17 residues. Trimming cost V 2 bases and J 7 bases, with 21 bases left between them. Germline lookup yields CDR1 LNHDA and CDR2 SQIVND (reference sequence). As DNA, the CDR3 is TGTGCCAGTAGTATACAGCAGGGATGGGCCGGTGTCCAGCCCCAGCATTTT. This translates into CASSIQQGWAGVQPQHF.

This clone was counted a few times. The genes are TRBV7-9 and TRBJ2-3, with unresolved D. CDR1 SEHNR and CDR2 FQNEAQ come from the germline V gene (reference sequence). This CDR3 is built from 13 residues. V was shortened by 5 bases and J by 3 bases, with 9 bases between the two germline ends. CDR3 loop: CASSAARTDTQYF. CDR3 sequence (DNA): TGTGCCAGCAGCGCTGCTAGGACAGATACGCAGTATTTT.

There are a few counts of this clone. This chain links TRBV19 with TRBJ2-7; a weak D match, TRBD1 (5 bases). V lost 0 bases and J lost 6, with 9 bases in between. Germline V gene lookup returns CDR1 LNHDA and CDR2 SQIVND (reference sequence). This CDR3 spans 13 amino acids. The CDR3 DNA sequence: TGTGCCAGTAGTATAGATCCGCAGGGCGAGCAGTACTTC. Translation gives CASSIDPQGEQYF.

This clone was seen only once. This chain's CDR3 is CASSLEYASGGNNEQFF. CDR3 in DNA: TGTGCCAGCAGCTTAGAATATGCTAGCGGGGGGAACAATGAGCAGTTCTTC. The chain recombines TRBV11-2 with TRBJ2-1; 11 nucleotides match TRBD2. The V segment lost 0 bases and the J segment 5 bases; nucleotides outside the gene matches: 6. From germline, CDR1 is SGHAT and CDR2 FQNNGV. CDR3 size: 17 residues. Full variable domain (remainder filled in from reference TRBV11-2 and TRBJ2-1): EAGVAQSPRYKIIEKRQSVAFWCNPISGHATLYWYQQILGQGPKLLIQFQNNGVVDDSQLPKDRFSAERLKGVDSTLKIQPAKLEDSAVYLCASSLEYASGGNNEQFFGPGTRLTVL.

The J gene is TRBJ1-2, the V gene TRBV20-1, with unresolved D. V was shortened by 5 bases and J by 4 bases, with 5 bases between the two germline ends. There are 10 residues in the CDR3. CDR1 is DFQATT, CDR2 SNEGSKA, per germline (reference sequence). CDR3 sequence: CSAFRYGYTF. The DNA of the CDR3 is TGCAGTGCTTTTCGCTATGGCTACACCTTC.